The 30 T cell receptor beta chains reported below all come from one sample, sequenced in a study of T cell responses to AZD1222 COVID-19 vaccine. The method was immunoSEQ multiplex PCR; TCRdb's version includes in-frame clones alone and lacks a portion of them. Of about 180,000 clones detected, 88% appear once; the ten largest clones hold approximately 0.49%. This material consisted of peripheral blood, taken on day 0 of AZD1222 vaccination. The receptors shown here come from an adult in good health.

The gene calls are TRBV19 and TRBJ2-3; the D gene is possibly TRBD2 (6 bases). Per germline, CDR1 LNHDA and CDR2 SQIVND (reference sequence). CDR3 size: 14 residues. V shed 4 bases and J shed 0 bases, with 8 bases lying between them. For the CDR3, the DNA is TGTGCCAGTAGTAGGGACTGGAGCACAGATACGCAGTATTTT. Translation gives CASSRDWSTDTQYF. The full variable domain, rest sourced from reference TRBV19 and TRBJ2-3, is DGGITQSPKYLFRKEGQNVTLSCEQNLNHDAMYWYRQDPGQGLRLIYYSQIVNDFQKGDIAEGYSVSREKKESFPLTVTSAQKNPTAFYLCASSRDWSTDTQYFGPGTRLTVL.

This clone was detected once. The chain links TRBV9 to TRBJ1-2, with 7 bases identical to TRBD1. Germline-derived CDR1 and CDR2 are SGDLS and YYNGEE. The CDR3 runs 13 residues. J gave up 3 bases and V 3 bases, and 2 bases lay outside the gene matches. CDR3: CASSGGTDYGYTF. CDR3 bases: TGTGCCAGCAGCGGCGGGACAGACTATGGCTACACCTTC.

The chain employs TRBV6-1 and TRBJ1-6; D is unclear. Trimming pared 0 bases from V and 9 bases from J, leaving 12 bases between. There are 15 residues in the CDR3. The germline V gene has CDR1 MNHNS and CDR2 SASEGT. CDR3 nucleotide sequence: TGTGCCAGCAGTGAAGCGGGCGGGGTCCGTTCACCCCTCCACTTT. It is translated as CASSEAGGVRSPLHF.

The chain carries TRBV29-1 and TRBJ2-1, with a weak D call TRBD2 (5 bases). Between the trimmed V and J ends, which lost 1 base and 8 bases, there was a span of 15 bases. CDR1 is SQVTM and CDR2 is ANQGSEA in the germline V gene. The CDR3 extends over 14 amino acids. DNA of the CDR3: TGCAGCGTTGAAGGTGGTCCGGAGGTGGATGAGCAGTTCTTC. It codes for CSVEGGPEVDEQFF.

The chain links TRBV11-2 to TRBJ2-2; D perhaps matches TRBD1 (6 bases). Germline CDR1 reads SGHAT; CDR2 reads FQNNGV. V was cut by 1 base and J by 4 bases, with 10 bases left in between. The CDR3 contains 15 residues. The CDR3 here is CASSLGQARTGELFF. For the CDR3, the DNA is TGTGCCAGCAGCTTAGGACAGGCTCGCACCGGGGAGCTGTTTTTT. Looking up the rest from reference TRBV11-2 and TRBJ2-2 gives the full variable domain: EAGVAQSPRYKIIEKRQSVAFWCNPISGHATLYWYQQILGQGPKLLIQFQNNGVVDDSQLPKDRFSAERLKGVDSTLKIQPAKLEDSAVYLCASSLGQARTGELFFGEGSRLTVL.

This clone was found once. The V and J genes are TRBV24-1 and TRBJ1-5; 7 bases line up with TRBD1. Germline CDR1 is KGHDR and CDR2 is SFDVKD. V was clipped by 7 bases and J by 4 bases; unmatched bases: 6. This CDR3 is built from 14 residues. Here the CDR3 DNA reads TGTGCCACCAGACAGACAGGGACAAATCAGCCCCAGCATTTT. Its protein is CATRQTGTNQPQHF.

The V gene is TRBV5-1, the J gene TRBJ2-1; D tentatively fits TRBD1 or TRBD2 (6 bases each). Germline values: CDR1 SGHRS, CDR2 YFSETQ. V lost 3 bases, J lost 0 bases, and 13 bases lay in between. This CDR3 spans 16 amino acids. CDR3 loop: CASSWTTGSSYNEQFF. The CDR3 nucleotides are TGCGCCAGCAGCTGGACTACAGGGAGCTCCTACAATGAGCAGTTCTTC.

This clone appeared a few times. The rearrangement links TRBV27 to TRBJ1-1; D is possibly TRBD1 (6 bases). Between the trimmed V and J ends, which lost 2 bases and 0 bases, there was a span of 10 bases. The CDR3 extends over 15 amino acids. Looked up from germline, CDR1 is MNHEY and CDR2 is SMNVEV (reference sequence). For the CDR3, the DNA is TGTGCCAGCAGTTTAAGGGGGGGGCTGAACACTGAAGCTTTCTTT. It is translated as CASSLRGGLNTEAFF.

The J gene is TRBJ1-1, the V gene TRBV9; 9 bases map to TRBD1. V lost 1 base to trimming and J lost 4 bases; unmatched junction nucleotides: 11. This CDR3 spans 17 amino acids. Per germline, CDR1 SGDLS and CDR2 YYNGEE. CDR3 residues: CASSVRQGDADGTEAFF. In DNA form, the CDR3 reads TGTGCCAGCAGCGTAAGACAGGGGGACGCGGACGGCACTGAAGCTTTCTTT.

CDR3 in amino acids: CASSARTYNSPLHF. The CDR3 region has the DNA TGTGCCAGCAGCGCCCGGACCTATAATTCACCCCTCCACTTT. This rearrangement joins TRBV28 to TRBJ1-6; D gene uncertain. Germline values: CDR1 MDHEN, CDR2 SYDVKM. The CDR3 runs 14 residues. The V end lost 6 bases, the J end lost 2 bases, and 8 bases lay between the germline ends.

The chain carries TRBV3-1 (or the pseudogene TRBV3-2) and TRBJ2-6, with 13 positions matching TRBD2. J was trimmed by 2 bases and V by 2 bases; bases with no gene match: 3. Germline assignment: CDR1 LGHDT and CDR2 YNNKEL (reference sequence). The CDR3 runs to 18 residues. CDR3: CASSQPLAGGPGANVLTF. For the CDR3, the DNA is TGTGCCAGCAGCCAACCACTAGCGGGAGGGCCTGGGGCCAACGTCCTGACTTTC.

This chain links TRBV7-9 with TRBJ1-5; a weak D match, TRBD1 (5 bases). V was cut by 5 bases and J by 4 bases, with 15 bases left in between. In germline, CDR1 is SEHNR, CDR2 FQNEAQ (reference sequence). The CDR3 extends over 15 amino acids. DNA of the CDR3: TGTGCCAGCAGCCCGCTGGACACAAGTAATCAGCCCCAGCATTTT. As protein: CASSPLDTSNQPQHF.

This clone has just one count. This chain uses TRBV2 with TRBJ1-5; D is ambiguous. The germline V and J ends were trimmed by 4 bases and 0 bases, with 13 bases remaining between them. Germline CDR1 is SNHLY and CDR2 is FYNNEI. CDR3 length: 16 residues. CDR3 sequence (DNA): TGTGCCAGCAGTGTGTCCCAAGAGGTTAGCAATCAGCCCCAGCATTTT. Its translation: CASSVSQEVSNQPQHF.

The CDR3 nucleotides read TGTGCCAGTAGTGAGAAGAGGGCGGAAGCTTTCTTT. This codes for CASSEKRAEAFF. This sequence joins TRBV19 and TRBJ1-1; D ambiguous. The germline V and J ends were trimmed by 5 bases and 8 bases, with 12 bases remaining between them. CDR1 is LNHDA and CDR2 is SQIVND in the germline V gene (reference sequence). This CDR3 has 12 residues.

CDR3 in DNA: TGCGCCAGCAGCCAAGATTGGGTGGGCAATCAGCCCCAGCATTTT. It specifies CASSQDWVGNQPQHF. The chain employs TRBV4-3 and TRBJ1-5; no firm D call. The V and J ends lost 0 bases and 2 bases respectively, with 8 bases between them. Germline values: CDR1 LGHNA, CDR2 YSLEER. The CDR3 covers 15 residues.

V is TRBV5-1 and J is TRBJ2-7; D is uncertain. Trimming left V 4 bases short and J 1 base short, with 9 bases between. CDR1 SGHRS and CDR2 YFSETQ come from the germline V gene. The CDR3 covers 13 residues. The CDR3 protein is CASSKTPSYEQYF. The CDR3 region has the DNA TGCGCCAGCAGCAAGACACCTTCCTACGAGCAGTACTTC.

V is TRBV11-2 and J is TRBJ1-4; D possibly corresponds to TRBD1 (5 bases). The CDR3 extends over 18 amino acids. The germline gives CDR1 SGHAT, CDR2 FQNNGV. Trimming pared 3 bases from V and 3 bases from J, leaving 20 bases between. The CDR3 coding sequence is TGTGCCAGCAGCTTCGGACTACGGACAACGAGAGCTAATGAAAAACTGTTTTTT. Translating gives CASSFGLRTTRANEKLFF.

The CDR3 region has the DNA TGTGCCAGCAGTTTATCGAAGGCTAGCGGGAATGAGCAGTTCTTC. This codes for CASSLSKASGNEQFF. The V and J genes are TRBV27 and TRBJ2-1; 8 bases fit TRBD2. Trimming removed 0 bases from V and 7 bases from J; junction bases left unmatched: 5. CDR1 is MNHEY, CDR2 SMNVEV, per germline (reference sequence). The CDR3 consists of 15 residues.

This chain uses TRBV6-5 with TRBJ2-5; D is perhaps TRBD2 (5 bases). Trimming shortened V by 0 bases and J by 4 bases, and 12 bases separated the two germline ends. Germline-derived CDR1 and CDR2 are MNHEY and SVGAGI. The CDR3 loop spans 15 amino acids. The CDR3 is CASSYSRGLGETQYF. CDR3 coding DNA: TGTGCCAGCAGTTACTCGAGAGGGCTTGGAGAGACCCAGTACTTC.

The V gene is TRBV7-2, the J gene TRBJ1-2, with 10 bases aligning to TRBD1. CDR3 length: 15 amino acids. In germline, CDR1 is SGHTA, CDR2 FQGNSA. Trimming cost V 5 bases and J 5 bases; bases outside gene matches: 8. CDR3 loop: CASSPLTGGGYGYTF. DNA of the CDR3: TGTGCCAGCAGCCCTCTGACAGGGGGCGGTTATGGCTACACCTTC.

V and J are TRBV13 and TRBJ1-5; 7 bases fit TRBD1. This CDR3 contains 14 residues. The trim removed 4 bases at V and 6 bases at J, leaving 6 bases unmatched. Germline CDR1 reads PRHDT; CDR2 reads FYEKMQ (reference sequence). This CDR3 is CASSSTGTGQPQHF. The CDR3 DNA is TGTGCCAGCAGCTCGACAGGGACGGGTCAGCCCCAGCATTTT. The full variable domain, completed using reference TRBV13 and TRBJ1-5, is AAGVIQSPRHLIKEKRETATLKCYPIPRHDTVYWYQQGPGQDPQFLISFYEKMQSDKGSIPDRFSAQQFSDYHSELNMSSLELGDSALYFCASSSTGTGQPQHFGDGTRLSIL.

This chain links TRBV2 with TRBJ2-2; D perhaps matches TRBD2 (7 bases). Germline V gene lookup returns CDR1 SNHLY and CDR2 FYNNEI. The CDR3 covers 17 residues. Trimming removed 7 bases at V and 2 bases at J, with 20 bases between. CDR3 DNA: TGTGCCAGCAAGGATCCGGGGGGACACTTTAACACCGGGGAGCTGTTTTTT. Translation gives CASKDPGGHFNTGELFF.

This chain connects TRBV19 to TRBJ1-2; a weak D match, TRBD1 (5 bases). Germline CDR1 reads LNHDA; CDR2 reads SQIVND (reference sequence). Trimming took 6 bases from V and 3 from J, leaving 20 bases between them. The CDR3 contains 16 residues. The CDR3 DNA follows: TGTGCCAGTAGCACCGGGGCAGTGAAAGGCTACTATGGCTACACCTTC. Translated, it gives CASSTGAVKGYYGYTF. The variable domain in full, completed from reference TRBV19 and TRBJ1-2, reads DGGITQSPKYLFRKEGQNVTLSCEQNLNHDAMYWYRQDPGQGLRLIYYSQIVNDFQKGDIAEGYSVSREKKESFPLTVTSAQKNPTAFYLCASSTGAVKGYYGYTFGSGTRLTVV.

The rearrangement links TRBV27 to TRBJ2-4; D remains ambiguous. The CDR3 is 12 residues long. Germline V gene sequence: CDR1 MNHEY, CDR2 SMNVEV (reference sequence). Trimming cost V 2 bases and J 1 base, with 0 bases left between them. For the CDR3, the DNA is TGTGCCAGCAGTTTAGCCAAAAACATTCAGTACTTC. Translated, it gives CASSLAKNIQYF.

The rearrangement uses TRBV30 and TRBJ1-1, with D maybe TRBD1 (5 bases). CDR3 size: 14 residues. Per germline, CDR1 GTSNPN and CDR2 SVGIG (reference sequence). With 1 base removed from V and 1 base from J, the gap between germline ends came to 10 bases. This chain's CDR3 is CAWSAGLQNTEAFF. CDR3 coding DNA: TGTGCCTGGAGTGCGGGACTCCAGAACACTGAAGCTTTCTTT.

This chain uses TRBV9 with TRBJ2-2; possibly TRBD1 for D (6 bases). From germline, CDR1 is SGDLS and CDR2 YYNGEE. Trimming shortened V by 3 bases and J by 0 bases, and 15 bases separated the two germline ends. CDR3 length: 17 amino acids. The CDR3, as DNA: TGTGCCAGCAGCGGCGGCGGCAGGGGACCGAACACCGGGGAGCTGTTTTTT. Translation gives CASSGGGRGPNTGELFF.

This sequence joins TRBV29-1 and TRBJ1-5, with D perhaps matching TRBD1 (6 bases). There are 13 residues in the CDR3. CDR1 is SQVTM and CDR2 is ANQGSEA in the germline V gene. Between the trimmed V and J ends, which lost 4 bases and 5 bases, there was a span of 12 bases. The chain's CDR3 is CSVGNKGDQPQHF. Here the CDR3 DNA reads TGCAGCGTTGGAAATAAGGGGGATCAGCCCCAGCATTTT.

The chain joins TRBV20-1 to TRBJ1-2; D remains ambiguous. Trimming removed 5 bases from V and 5 bases from J, with 3 bases in between. Germline lookup yields CDR1 DFQATT and CDR2 SNEGSKA (reference sequence). The CDR3 runs 9 residues. Here the CDR3 DNA reads TGCAGTGCTGAGTATGGCTACACCTTC. Residues: CSAEYGYTF.

This clone came up a few times. The chain carries TRBV11-2 and TRBJ2-7; weak D call: TRBD1 (6 bases). CDR1 is SGHAT, CDR2 FQNNGV, per germline. The CDR3 totals 14 residues. The V and J ends lost 2 bases and 3 bases respectively, with 11 bases between them. CDR3 DNA sequence: TGTGCCAGCAGCTTAACTACAGGGATCTACGAGCAGTACTTC. This encodes CASSLTTGIYEQYF. The full variable domain, completed using reference TRBV11-2 and TRBJ2-7, is EAGVAQSPRYKIIEKRQSVAFWCNPISGHATLYWYQQILGQGPKLLIQFQNNGVVDDSQLPKDRFSAERLKGVDSTLKIQPAKLEDSAVYLCASSLTTGIYEQYFGPGTRLTVT.

The J gene is TRBJ2-7, the V gene TRBV7-9; 9 nucleotides agree with TRBD1. CDR1 SEHNR and CDR2 FQNEAQ come from the germline V gene (reference sequence). This CDR3 contains 15 residues. V lost 1 base, J lost 5 bases, and 6 bases stayed unmatched. Here the CDR3 reads CASSLVGTGTDEQYF. DNA for the CDR3: TGTGCCAGCAGCTTAGTTGGGACAGGGACGGACGAGCAGTACTTC.